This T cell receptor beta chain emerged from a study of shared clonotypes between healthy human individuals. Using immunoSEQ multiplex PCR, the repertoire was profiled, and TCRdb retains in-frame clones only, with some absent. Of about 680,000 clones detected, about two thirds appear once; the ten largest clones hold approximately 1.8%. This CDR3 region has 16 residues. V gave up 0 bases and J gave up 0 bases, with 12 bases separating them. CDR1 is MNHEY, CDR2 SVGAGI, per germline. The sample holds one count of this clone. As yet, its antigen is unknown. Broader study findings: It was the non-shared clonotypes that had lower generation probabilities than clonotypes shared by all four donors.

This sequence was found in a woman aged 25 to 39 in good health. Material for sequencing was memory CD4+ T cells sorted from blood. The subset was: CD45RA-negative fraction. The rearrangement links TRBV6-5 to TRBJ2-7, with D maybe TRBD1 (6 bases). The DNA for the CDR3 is TGTGCCAGCAGTTACTCCAGGACAGCGCTCTCCTACGAGCAGTACTTC. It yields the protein CASSYSRTALSYEQYF.